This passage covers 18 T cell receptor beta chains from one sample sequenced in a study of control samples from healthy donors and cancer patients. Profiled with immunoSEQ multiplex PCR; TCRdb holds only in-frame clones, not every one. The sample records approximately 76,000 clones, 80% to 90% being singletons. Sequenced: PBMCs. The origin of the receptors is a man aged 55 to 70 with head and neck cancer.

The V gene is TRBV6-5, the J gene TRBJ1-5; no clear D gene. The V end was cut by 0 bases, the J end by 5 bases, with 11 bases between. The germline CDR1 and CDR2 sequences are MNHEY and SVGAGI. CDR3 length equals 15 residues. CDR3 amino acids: CASSYSGSLDQPQHF. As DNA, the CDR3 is TGTGCCAGCAGTTACTCGGGTTCCCTAGATCAGCCCCAGCATTTT.

The DNA of the CDR3 is TGTGCCAGCAGTTACACTGGGACAGGGAATCAGCCCCAGCATTTT. This sequence encodes CASSYTGTGNQPQHF. The gene calls are TRBV6-5 and TRBJ1-5; 9 nucleotides match TRBD1. The CDR3 length is 15 residues. The germline V gene has CDR1 MNHEY and CDR2 SVGAGI. J was trimmed by 4 bases and V by 2 bases; bases with no gene match: 3.

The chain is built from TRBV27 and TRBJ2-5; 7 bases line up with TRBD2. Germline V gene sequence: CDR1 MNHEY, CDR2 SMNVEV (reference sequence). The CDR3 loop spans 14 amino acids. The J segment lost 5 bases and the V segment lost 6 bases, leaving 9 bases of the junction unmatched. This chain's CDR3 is CASSEGGPSETQYF. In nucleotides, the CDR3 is TGTGCCAGCAGCGAGGGAGGGCCGTCGGAGACCCAGTACTTC.

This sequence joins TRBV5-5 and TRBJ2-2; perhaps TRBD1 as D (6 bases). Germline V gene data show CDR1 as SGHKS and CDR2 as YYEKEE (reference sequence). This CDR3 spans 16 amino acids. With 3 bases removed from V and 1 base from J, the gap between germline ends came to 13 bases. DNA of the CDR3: TGTGCCAGCAGCTGGACCGGGACACAGAACACCGGGGAGCTGTTTTTT. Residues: CASSWTGTQNTGELFF. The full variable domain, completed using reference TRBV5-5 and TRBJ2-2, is DAGVTQSPTHLIKTRGQQVTLRCSPISGHKSVSWYQQVLGQGPQFIFQYYEKEERGRGNFPDRFSARQFPNYSSELNVNALLLGDSALYLCASSWTGTQNTGELFFGEGSRLTVL.

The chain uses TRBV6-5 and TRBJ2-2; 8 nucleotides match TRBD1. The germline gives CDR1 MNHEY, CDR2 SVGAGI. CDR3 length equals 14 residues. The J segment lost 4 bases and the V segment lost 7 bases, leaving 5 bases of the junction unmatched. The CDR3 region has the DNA TGTGCCAGCATTTCAGGGGGCGGCACCGGGGAGCTGTTTTTT. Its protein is CASISGGGTGELFF.

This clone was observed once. CDR3 in DNA: TGTGCCAGCAGCCAAGTTGGGGTTGGCTCACCCCTCCACTTT. Protein sequence: CASSQVGVGSPLHF. The V and J genes are TRBV3-1 (or the pseudogene TRBV3-2) and TRBJ1-6; D remains ambiguous. The CDR3 length is 14 residues. In germline, CDR1 is LGHDT, CDR2 YNNKEL (reference sequence). The V end was cut by 1 base, the J end by 10 bases, with 11 bases between.

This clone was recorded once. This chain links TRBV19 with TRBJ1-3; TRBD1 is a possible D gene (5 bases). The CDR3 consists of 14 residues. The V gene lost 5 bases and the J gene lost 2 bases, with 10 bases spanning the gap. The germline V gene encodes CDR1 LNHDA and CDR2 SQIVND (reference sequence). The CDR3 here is CASSSGMAGNTIYF. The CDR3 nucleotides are TGTGCCAGTAGTTCAGGGATGGCTGGAAACACCATATATTTT.

The CDR3 sequence: CASSLGQGPQETQYF. The CDR3 DNA reads TGTGCCAGCAGTTTGGGACAGGGACCCCAAGAGACCCAGTACTTC. The rearrangement links TRBV6-5 to TRBJ2-5; 9 bases are a match to TRBD1. The CDR3 is 15 residues long. V gave up 4 bases and J gave up 1 base; unmatched junction bases: 4. Germline CDR1 and CDR2: MNHEY and SVGAGI.

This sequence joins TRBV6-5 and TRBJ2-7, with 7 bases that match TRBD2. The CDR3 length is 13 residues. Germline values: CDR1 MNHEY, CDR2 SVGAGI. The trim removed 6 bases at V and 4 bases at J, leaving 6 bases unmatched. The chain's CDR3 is CASSLRRGYEQYF. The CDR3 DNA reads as TGTGCCAGCAGCCTCCGGCGGGGGTACGAGCAGTACTTC.

CDR3 sequence: CASTLRWVPNQPQHF. CDR3 in DNA: TGTGCCAGCACCCTGAGGTGGGTCCCTAATCAGCCCCAGCATTTT. This chain uses TRBV28 with TRBJ1-5; the D is unclear. The CDR3 contains 15 residues. The germline V gene has CDR1 MDHEN and CDR2 SYDVKM. Trimming stripped 7 bases from V and 4 bases from J, with 17 bases between.

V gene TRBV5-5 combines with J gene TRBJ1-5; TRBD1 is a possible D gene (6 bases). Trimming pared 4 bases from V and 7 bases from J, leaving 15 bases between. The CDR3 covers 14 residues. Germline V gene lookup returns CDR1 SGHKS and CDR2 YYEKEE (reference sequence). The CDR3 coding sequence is TGTGCCAGCAGCCACAACTCCGGGACACAGCCCCAGCATTTT. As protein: CASSHNSGTQPQHF. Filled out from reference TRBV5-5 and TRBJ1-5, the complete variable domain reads DAGVTQSPTHLIKTRGQQVTLRCSPISGHKSVSWYQQVLGQGPQFIFQYYEKEERGRGNFPDRFSARQFPNYSSELNVNALLLGDSALYLCASSHNSGTQPQHFGDGTRLSIL.

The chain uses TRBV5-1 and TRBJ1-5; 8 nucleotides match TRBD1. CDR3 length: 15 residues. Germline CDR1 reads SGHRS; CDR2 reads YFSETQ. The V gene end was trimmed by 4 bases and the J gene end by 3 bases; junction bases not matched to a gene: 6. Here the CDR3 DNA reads TGCGCCAGCAGCGTAACAGGGGGAACCAATCAGCCCCAGCATTTT. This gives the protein CASSVTGGTNQPQHF.

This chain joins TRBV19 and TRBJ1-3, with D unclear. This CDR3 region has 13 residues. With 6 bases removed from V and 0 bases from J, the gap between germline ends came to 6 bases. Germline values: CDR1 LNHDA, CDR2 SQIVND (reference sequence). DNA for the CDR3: TGTGCCAGTAGCGGGGACTCTGGAAACACCATATATTTT. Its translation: CASSGDSGNTIYF.

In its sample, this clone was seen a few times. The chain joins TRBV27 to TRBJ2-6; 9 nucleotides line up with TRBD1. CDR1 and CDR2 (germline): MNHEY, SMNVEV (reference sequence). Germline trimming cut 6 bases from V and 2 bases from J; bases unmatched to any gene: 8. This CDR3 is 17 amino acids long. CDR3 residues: CASRAWDRVAGANVLTF. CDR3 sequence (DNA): TGTGCCAGCAGGGCATGGGACAGGGTGGCTGGGGCCAACGTCCTGACTTTC.

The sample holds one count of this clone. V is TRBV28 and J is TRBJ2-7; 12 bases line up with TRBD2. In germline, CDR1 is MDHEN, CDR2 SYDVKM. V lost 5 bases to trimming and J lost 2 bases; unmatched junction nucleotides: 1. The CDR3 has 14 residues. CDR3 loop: CASSRTSGAYEQYF. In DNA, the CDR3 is TGTGCCAGCAGTCGGACTAGCGGGGCCTACGAGCAGTACTTC.

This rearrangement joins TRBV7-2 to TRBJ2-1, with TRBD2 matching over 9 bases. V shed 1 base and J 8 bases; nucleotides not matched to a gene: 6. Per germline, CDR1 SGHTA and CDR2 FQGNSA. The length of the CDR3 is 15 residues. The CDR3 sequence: CASSLGLAGRHEQFF. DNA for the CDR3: TGTGCCAGCAGCTTAGGCCTAGCGGGAAGGCATGAGCAGTTCTTC.

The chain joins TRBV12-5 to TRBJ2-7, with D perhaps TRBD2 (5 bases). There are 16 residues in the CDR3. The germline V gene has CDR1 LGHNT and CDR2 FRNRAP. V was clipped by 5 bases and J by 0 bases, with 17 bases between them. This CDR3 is CASGRNSGRSSYEQYF. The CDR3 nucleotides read TGTGCTAGTGGTCGGAACAGCGGACGAAGCTCCTACGAGCAGTACTTC.

The CDR3 coding sequence is TGTGCCAGCAGCCCTACTCCGGACAGGGGGCGAGACGAGCAGTACTTC. Its translation: CASSPTPDRGRDEQYF. The rearrangement links TRBV27 to TRBJ2-7; 11 nucleotides match TRBD1. The CDR3 has 16 amino acids. J gave up 5 bases and V 6 bases, and 12 bases lay outside the gene matches. Germline lookup yields CDR1 MNHEY and CDR2 SMNVEV (reference sequence).